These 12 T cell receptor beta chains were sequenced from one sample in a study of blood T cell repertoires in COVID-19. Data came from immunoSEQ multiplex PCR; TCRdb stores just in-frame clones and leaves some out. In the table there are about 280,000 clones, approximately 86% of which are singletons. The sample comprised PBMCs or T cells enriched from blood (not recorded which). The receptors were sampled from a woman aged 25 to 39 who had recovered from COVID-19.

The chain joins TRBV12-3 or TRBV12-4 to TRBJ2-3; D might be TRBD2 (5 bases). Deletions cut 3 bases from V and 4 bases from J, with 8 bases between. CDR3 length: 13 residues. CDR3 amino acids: CASSLGSADTQYF. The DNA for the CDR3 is TGTGCCAGCAGTTTGGGTAGCGCAGATACGCAGTATTTT.

As DNA, the CDR3 is TGCGCCAGCAGCCCCTCTCCCGGGACAGTATACAATGAGCAGTTCTTC. This encodes CASSPSPGTVYNEQFF. The V and J genes are TRBV5-1 and TRBJ2-1, with 7 bases fitting TRBD1. Germline CDR1 reads SGHRS; CDR2 reads YFSETQ. V was clipped by 4 bases and J by 4 bases; unmatched bases: 11. CDR3 length: 16 residues. Combining the CDR3 with reference TRBV5-1 and TRBJ2-1 gives the whole variable domain KAGVTQTPRYLIKTRGQQVTLSCSPISGHRSVSWYQQTPGQGLQFLFEYFSETQRNKGNFPGRFSGRQFSNSRSEMNVSTLELGDSALYLCASSPSPGTVYNEQFFGPGTRLTVL.

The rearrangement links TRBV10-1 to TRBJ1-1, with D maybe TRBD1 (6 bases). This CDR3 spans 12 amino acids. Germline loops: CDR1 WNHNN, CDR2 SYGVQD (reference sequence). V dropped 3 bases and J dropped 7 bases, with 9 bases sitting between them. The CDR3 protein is CASSDEGDEAFF. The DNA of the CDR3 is TGCGCCAGCAGTGATGAGGGGGATGAAGCTTTCTTT.

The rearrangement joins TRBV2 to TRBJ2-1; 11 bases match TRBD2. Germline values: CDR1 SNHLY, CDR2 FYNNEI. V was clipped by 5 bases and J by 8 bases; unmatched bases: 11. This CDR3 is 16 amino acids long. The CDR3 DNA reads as TGTGCCAGCAGTTTAGGTAGCGGGAGGGCCCACGATGAGCAGTTCTTC. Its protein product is CASSLGSGRAHDEQFF. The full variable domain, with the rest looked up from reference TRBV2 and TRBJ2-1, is EPEVTQTPSHQVTQMGQEVILRCVPISNHLYFYWYRQILGQKVEFLVSFYNNEISEKSEIFDDQFSVERPDGSNFTLKIRSTKLEDSAMYFCASSLGSGRAHDEQFFGPGTRLTVL.

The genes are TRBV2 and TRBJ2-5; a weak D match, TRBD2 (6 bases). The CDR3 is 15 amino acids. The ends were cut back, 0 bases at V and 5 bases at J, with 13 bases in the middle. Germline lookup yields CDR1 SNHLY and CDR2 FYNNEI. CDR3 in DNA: TGTGCCAGCAGTGAAGCGCTTCATCGGGGGGAGACCCAGTACTTC. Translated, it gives CASSEALHRGETQYF.

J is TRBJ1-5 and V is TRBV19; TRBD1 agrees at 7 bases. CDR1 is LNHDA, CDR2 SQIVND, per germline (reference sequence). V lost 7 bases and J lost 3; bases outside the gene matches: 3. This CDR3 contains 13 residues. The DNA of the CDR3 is TGTGCCAGTATCGACAGGGCCAATCAGCCCCAGCATTTT. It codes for CASIDRANQPQHF.

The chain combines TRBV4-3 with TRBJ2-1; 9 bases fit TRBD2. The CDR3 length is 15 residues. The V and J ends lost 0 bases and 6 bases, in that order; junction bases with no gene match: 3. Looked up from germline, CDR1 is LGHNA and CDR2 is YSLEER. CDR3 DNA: TGCGCCAGCAGCCAAGAGCGGGGGGGGATCAATGAGCAGTTCTTC. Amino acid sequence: CASSQERGGINEQFF.

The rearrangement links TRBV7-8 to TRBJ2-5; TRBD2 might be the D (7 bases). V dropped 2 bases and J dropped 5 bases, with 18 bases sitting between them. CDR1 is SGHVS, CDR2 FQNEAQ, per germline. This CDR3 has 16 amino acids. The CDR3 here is CASSLSGQPAGETQYF. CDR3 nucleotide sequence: TGTGCCAGCAGCTTATCGGGACAACCAGCGGGGGAGACCCAGTACTTC.

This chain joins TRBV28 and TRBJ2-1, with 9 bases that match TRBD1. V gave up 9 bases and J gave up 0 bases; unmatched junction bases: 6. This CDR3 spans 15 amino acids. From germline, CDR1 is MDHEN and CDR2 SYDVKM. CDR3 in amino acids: CASDRGSPSYNEQFF. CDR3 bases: TGTGCCAGTGACAGGGGGTCTCCCTCCTACAATGAGCAGTTCTTC.

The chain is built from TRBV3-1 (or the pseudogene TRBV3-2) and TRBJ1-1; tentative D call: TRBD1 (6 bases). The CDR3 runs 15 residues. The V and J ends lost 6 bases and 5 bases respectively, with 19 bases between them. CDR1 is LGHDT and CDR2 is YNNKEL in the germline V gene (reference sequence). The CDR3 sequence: CASSLFRGETTEAFF. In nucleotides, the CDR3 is TGTGCCAGCAGTCTCTTCAGGGGAGAAACTACTGAAGCTTTCTTT.

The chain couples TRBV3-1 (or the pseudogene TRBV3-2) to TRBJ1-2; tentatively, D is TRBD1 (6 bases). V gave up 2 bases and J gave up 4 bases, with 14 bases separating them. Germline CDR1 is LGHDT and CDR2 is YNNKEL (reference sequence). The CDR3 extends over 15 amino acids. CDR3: CASSQQGNNPYGYTF. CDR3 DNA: TGTGCCAGCAGCCAACAGGGGAATAATCCCTATGGCTACACCTTC.

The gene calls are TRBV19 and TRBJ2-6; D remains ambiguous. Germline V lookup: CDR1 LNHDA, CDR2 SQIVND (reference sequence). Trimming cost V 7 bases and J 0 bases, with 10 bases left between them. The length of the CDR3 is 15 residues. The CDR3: CASTQSGSGANVLTF. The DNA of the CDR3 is TGTGCCAGTACTCAATCGGGCTCTGGGGCCAACGTCCTGACTTTC.